This entry is about one T cell receptor (beta chain). The V gene end was trimmed by 2 bases and the J gene end by 8 bases; junction bases not matched to a gene: 3. This CDR3 is built from 14 residues. Germline CDR1 SGHNT, CDR2 YENEEA. Time point in this sample: blood at routine non-recurrence follow-up after resection. Whole RNA was taken from tumor, nontumor lung or frozen PBMC; it was then sequenced unsorted. These data are taken from a study of spatial heterogeneity in lung cancer. All TCR cDNA molecules were individually tagged with a unique molecular identifier. TCRdb re-called the 5' RACE reads through MiXCR, storing one row per CDR3 protein. The sample yields about 120,000 distinct CDR3 sequences, approximately 12% seen once.

The chain employs TRBV11-3 and TRBJ2-1; 10 bases are shared with TRBD2. Here the sequenced sample was PBMCs, taken at follow-up. This receptor was taken from a male donor with early-stage non-small cell lung cancer. CDR3 residues: CASSLQRGGHEQFF. The DNA of the CDR3 is TGTGCCAGCAGCTTACAGCGGGGGGGGCATGAGCAGTTCTTC.